Listed here are 32 T cell receptor beta chains from one sample, sequenced in a study of blood T cell repertoires in COVID-19. Sequencing used immunoSEQ multiplex PCR; TCRdb keeps in-frame clones, though not all of them. The repertoire consists of some 120,000 clones, with around 88% occurring once and the leading ten covering approximately 5%. Sequencing input: peripheral blood. These receptors all come from a human donor in a cohort sampled during active COVID-19.

The chain carries TRBV12-3 or TRBV12-4 and TRBJ1-1; D may be TRBD1 (6 bases). Trimming pared 6 bases from V and 6 bases from J, leaving 11 bases between. There are 12 residues in the CDR3. CDR3 sequence: CASSPDRPEAFF. CDR3 in DNA: TGTGCCAGCAGCCCGGACAGACCTGAAGCTTTCTTT.

In this sample, this clone turned up a few times. The V and J genes are TRBV27 and TRBJ2-2; TRBD2 aligns across 8 bases. The CDR3 runs to 15 residues. V lost 7 bases and J lost 3; bases outside the gene matches: 7. Germline assignment: CDR1 MNHEY and CDR2 SMNVEV (reference sequence). The CDR3 nucleotides are TGTGCCAGCACCCAGCGGGAGAGGGACACCGGGGAGCTGTTTTTT. Its translation is CASTQRERDTGELFF.

This clone has just one count. The chain couples TRBV6-2 or TRBV6-3 to TRBJ2-2; 8 bases fit TRBD1. Germline lookup yields CDR1 MNHEY and CDR2 SVGEGT. With 5 bases clipped from V and 6 bases from J, the junction kept 11 bases outside the gene matches. The CDR3 totals 16 residues. Here the CDR3 DNA reads TGTGCCAGCAGTAATATAGGACAGGGCTGGGCCGGGGAGCTGTTTTTT. Its protein product is CASSNIGQGWAGELFF.

The V gene is TRBV7-9, the J gene TRBJ2-4; possibly TRBD1 for D (5 bases). Trimming pared 3 bases from V and 5 bases from J, leaving 17 bases between. CDR1 SEHNR and CDR2 FQNEAQ come from the germline V gene (reference sequence). The CDR3 loop spans 16 amino acids. The CDR3 protein is CASSFSGIYVENIQYF. CDR3 nucleotide sequence: TGTGCCAGCAGCTTTTCAGGGATATATGTGGAAAACATTCAGTACTTC.

This clone was seen only once. V is TRBV5-8 and J is TRBJ2-5, with 7 bases aligning to TRBD1. This CDR3 comprises 15 residues. Germline-derived CDR1 and CDR2 are SGHTS and YDEGEE. J gave up 2 bases and V 5 bases, and 9 bases lay outside the gene matches. CDR3 nucleotide sequence: TGTGCCAGCAGACCAGGGACAGACACTCAAGAGACCCAGTACTTC. It is translated as CASRPGTDTQETQYF.

This clone has just one count. The genes are TRBV28 and TRBJ2-3, with D possibly matching TRBD2 (6 bases). Germline CDR1 is MDHEN and CDR2 is SYDVKM. The CDR3 length is 12 residues. Trimming took 6 bases from V and 5 from J, leaving 9 bases between them. The CDR3 loop is CASSRREDTQYF. The CDR3 DNA sequence: TGTGCCAGCAGCCGGAGGGAAGATACGCAGTATTTT. Full variable domain (outside the CDR3, taken from reference TRBV28 and TRBJ2-3): DVKVTQSSRYLVKRTGEKVFLECVQDMDHENMFWYRQDPGLGLRLIYFSYDVKMKEKGDIPEGYSVSREKKERFSLILESASTNQTSMYLCASSRREDTQYFGPGTRLTVL.

The V gene is TRBV2, the J gene TRBJ1-2; 11 bases are a match to TRBD1. The trim removed 5 bases at V and 4 bases at J, leaving 3 bases unmatched. The CDR3 consists of 14 residues. The germline V gene has CDR1 SNHLY and CDR2 FYNNEI. In DNA, the CDR3 is TGTGCCAGCAGTCGGACAGGGGGCGCCTATGGCTACACCTTC. Protein: CASSRTGGAYGYTF.

In its sample, this clone was seen a few times. This rearrangement joins TRBV27 to TRBJ2-7; 10 nucleotides match TRBD1. Germline V gives CDR1 MNHEY, CDR2 SMNVEV (reference sequence). Trimming cost V 7 bases and J 3 bases; bases outside gene matches: 9. CDR3 length equals 15 residues. CDR3 sequence reads: CASISPGQGNYEQYF. The CDR3 nucleotides read TGTGCCAGCATTTCTCCGGGACAGGGGAACTACGAGCAGTACTTC.

This clone was seen only a few times. The chain recombines TRBV6-1 with TRBJ2-2; 7 bases fit TRBD1. In germline, CDR1 is MNHNS, CDR2 SASEGT. V trimming: 4 bases; J trimming: 3 bases; junction bases outside the gene matches: 14. The CDR3 has 18 amino acids. CDR3 in DNA: TGTGCCAGCAGTGCCCAAGGGGGCCCGTTTCGCGACACCGGGGAGCTGTTTTTT. Its protein is CASSAQGGPFRDTGELFF.

The CDR3: CASSPETGGNTEAFF. The CDR3 DNA follows: TGTGCCAGCAGCCCAGAGACAGGGGGGAACACTGAAGCTTTCTTT. The rearrangement uses TRBV9 and TRBJ1-1, with 9 bases that match TRBD1. The CDR3 has 15 residues. Germline V gene lookup returns CDR1 SGDLS and CDR2 YYNGEE. V shed 4 bases and J 1 base; nucleotides not matched to a gene: 5. Together with reference TRBV9 and TRBJ1-1, the CDR3 gives the full variable domain: DSGVTQTPKHLITATGQRVTLRCSPRSGDLSVYWYQQSLDQGLQFLIQYYNGEERAKGNILERFSAQQFPDLHSELNLSSLELGDSALYFCASSPETGGNTEAFFGQGTRLTVV.

The chain couples TRBV19 to TRBJ1-5; TRBD1 might be the D (6 bases). Trimming left V 6 bases short and J 4 bases short, with 16 bases between. Per germline, CDR1 LNHDA and CDR2 SQIVND (reference sequence). The CDR3 extends over 15 amino acids. The CDR3 spells CASRKTGLSNQPQHF. The CDR3 DNA is TGTGCCAGTAGGAAAACAGGGCTGTCGAATCAGCCCCAGCATTTT.

The chain combines TRBV19 with TRBJ1-5, with D tentatively TRBD1 (6 bases). V lost 6 bases to trimming and J lost 6 bases, with 21 bases between them. Germline V gene sequence: CDR1 LNHDA, CDR2 SQIVND (reference sequence). CDR3 length equals 16 residues. The CDR3 region is CASSPIAGTRGQPQHF. CDR3 DNA sequence: TGTGCCAGTAGCCCAATCGCCGGGACAAGAGGTCAGCCCCAGCATTTT.

The count of this clone is one. V gene TRBV4-1 combines with J gene TRBJ2-7; 10 nucleotides agree with TRBD1. CDR3 length: 17 amino acids. V trimming: 0 bases; J trimming: 0 bases; junction bases outside the gene matches: 5. CDR1 is MGHRA and CDR2 is YSYEKL in the germline V gene. The CDR3 here is CASSQDRGQGSSYEQYF. CDR3 in DNA: TGCGCCAGCAGCCAAGATCGGGGACAGGGGTCCTCCTACGAGCAGTACTTC.

The gene calls are TRBV6-5 and TRBJ1-2; D may be TRBD1 (6 bases). This CDR3 is 14 amino acids long. With 6 bases removed from V and 7 bases from J, the gap between germline ends came to 18 bases. Germline V lookup: CDR1 MNHEY, CDR2 SVGAGI. As DNA, the CDR3 is TGTGCCAGCAGGGACGGAACAGGGCGAAGTGGCTACACCTTC. Amino acid sequence: CASRDGTGRSGYTF.

The chain couples TRBV9 to TRBJ1-3, with a possible D match to TRBD1 (6 bases). Germline V lookup: CDR1 SGDLS, CDR2 YYNGEE. The CDR3 runs to 14 residues. V was clipped by 5 bases and J by 0 bases, with 9 bases between them. The CDR3 is CASSGQYSGNTIYF. CDR3 nucleotide sequence: TGTGCCAGCAGTGGACAGTACTCTGGAAACACCATATATTTT.

This clone was seen just once. The J gene is TRBJ1-1, the V gene TRBV7-9; D is unresolved. The CDR3 sequence is 9 residues long. Germline values: CDR1 SEHNR, CDR2 FQNEAQ (reference sequence). V gave up 4 bases and J gave up 12 bases, with 6 bases separating them. The CDR3: CASSSPSFF. In DNA, the CDR3 is TGTGCCAGCAGCTCCCCCTCTTTCTTT.

The chain uses TRBV14 and TRBJ2-7; possibly TRBD1 for D (5 bases). Between the trimmed V and J ends, which lost 1 base and 1 base, there was a span of 11 bases. Germline loops: CDR1 SGHDN, CDR2 FVKESK. The CDR3 covers 15 residues. CDR3 nucleotide sequence: TGTGCCAGCAGCCAAGGGGGCCTCCCTTCCTACGAGCAGTACTTC. Translated: CASSQGGLPSYEQYF.

The chain employs TRBV19 and TRBJ2-7, with a possible D match to TRBD1 (5 bases). The CDR3 is made up of 12 amino acids. V lost 8 bases and J lost 4, with 12 bases in between. Looked up from germline, CDR1 is LNHDA and CDR2 is SQIVND (reference sequence). In DNA form, the CDR3 reads TGTGCCAGTGGAACAGACAGATACGAGCAGTACTTC. Protein: CASGTDRYEQYF.

This clone was found once. The chain has TRBV28 and TRBJ1-2, with a possible D match to TRBD1 (6 bases). The CDR3 totals 16 residues. Germline values: CDR1 MDHEN, CDR2 SYDVKM. Trimming removed 5 bases at V and 2 bases at J, with 18 bases between. In nucleotides, the CDR3 is TGTGCCAGCAGTGACTGGACAGCCCCGAGAAACTATGGCTACACCTTC. This gives the protein CASSDWTAPRNYGYTF.

This clone was recorded only once. The chain uses TRBV10-2 and TRBJ2-3, with TRBD2 matching over 9 bases. Germline CDR1 and CDR2: WSHSY and SAAADI. V dropped 3 bases and J dropped 4; count of bases not matched to a gene: 8. This CDR3 is built from 16 residues. CDR3 sequence (DNA): TGCGCCAGCAGTGAAAGATCTAGCGGGATTGCAGATACGCAGTATTTT. Its translation is CASSERSSGIADTQYF.

The chain carries TRBV19 and TRBJ1-1; possibly TRBD1 for D (5 bases). Germline V gene lookup returns CDR1 LNHDA and CDR2 SQIVND (reference sequence). V lost 5 bases, J lost 8 bases, and 15 bases lay in between. This CDR3 has 13 amino acids. The CDR3 region is CASSRQMIPEAFF. In nucleotides, the CDR3 is TGTGCCAGTAGTCGACAGATGATCCCAGAAGCTTTCTTT.

Of note for this clone: The sample contains more than one DNA sequence encoding this CDR3. The V gene is TRBV9, the J gene TRBJ2-2; 15 nucleotides line up with TRBD2. CDR3 size: 16 residues. V lost 4 bases, J lost 5 bases, and 3 bases stayed unmatched. The germline V gene has CDR1 SGDLS and CDR2 YYNGEE. The CDR3 is CASSPGTSGRTGELFF. The CDR3 DNA follows: TGTGCCAGCAGCCCAGGGACTAGCGGGAGGACCGGGGAGCTGTTTTTT.

The genes are TRBV3-1 (or the pseudogene TRBV3-2) and TRBJ2-5; D unclear. The CDR3 totals 14 residues. Germline V gene data show CDR1 as LGHDT and CDR2 as YNNKEL (reference sequence). Trimming took 2 bases from V and 2 from J, leaving 9 bases between them. In DNA form, the CDR3 reads TGTGCCAGCAGCCAAATTGTCAGTCAAGAGACCCAGTACTTC. This gives the protein CASSQIVSQETQYF.

In its sample, this clone was seen once. The genes are TRBV6-4 and TRBJ1-5; D is unresolved. CDR1 and CDR2 (germline): MRHNA, SNTAGT. The ends were cut back, 2 bases at V and 0 bases at J, with 11 bases in the middle. The CDR3 extends over 16 amino acids. CDR3 DNA: TGTGCCAGCAGTGACCCGGACTGGAATAGCAATCAGCCCCAGCATTTT. The encoded protein is CASSDPDWNSNQPQHF.

V usage is TRBV6-2 or TRBV6-3 and J usage is TRBJ2-1; 13 bases are a match to TRBD2. CDR1 and CDR2 from the germline V gene are MNHEY and SVGEGT. Germline trimming cut 6 bases from V and 9 bases from J; bases unmatched to any gene: 8. The CDR3 covers 15 residues. CDR3 sequence reads: CASSLLAGGPGEQFF. The CDR3 nucleotides are TGTGCCAGCAGCCTACTAGCGGGAGGGCCAGGTGAGCAGTTCTTC.

This clone was counted once. V gene TRBV24-1 combines with J gene TRBJ2-7; 10 bases are a match to TRBD1. The V and J ends lost 4 bases and 5 bases, in that order; junction bases with no gene match: 4. From germline, CDR1 is KGHDR and CDR2 SFDVKD. The length of the CDR3 is 14 residues. The CDR3 here is CATSEGTGVDEQYF. The CDR3, as DNA: TGTGCCACCAGTGAGGGGACAGGGGTTGACGAGCAGTACTTC.

The chain has TRBV10-1 and TRBJ2-1; the match to TRBD2 covers 10 bases. The CDR3 covers 15 residues. The V gene end was trimmed by 5 bases and the J gene end by 5 bases; junction bases not matched to a gene: 6. CDR1 is WNHNN, CDR2 SYGVQD, per germline (reference sequence). The CDR3 region is CASSKREGRHNEQFF. The DNA of the CDR3 is TGCGCCAGCAGTAAGCGGGAGGGCCGTCACAATGAGCAGTTCTTC.

The chain combines TRBV5-5 with TRBJ1-2; possible D gene TRBD1, 6 bases. CDR1 SGHKS and CDR2 YYEKEE come from the germline V gene (reference sequence). The CDR3 sequence is 14 residues long. V lost 3 bases and J lost 3, with 12 bases in between. CDR3: CASSSQGAHYGYTF. The CDR3 bases are TGTGCCAGCAGCTCACAGGGAGCCCACTATGGCTACACCTTC. Full variable domain (remainder filled in from reference TRBV5-5 and TRBJ1-2): DAGVTQSPTHLIKTRGQQVTLRCSPISGHKSVSWYQQVLGQGPQFIFQYYEKEERGRGNFPDRFSARQFPNYSSELNVNALLLGDSALYLCASSSQGAHYGYTFGSGTRLTVV.

This chain joins TRBV27 and TRBJ2-7, with no clear D. V was shortened by 0 bases and J by 4 bases, with 7 bases between the two germline ends. CDR1 MNHEY and CDR2 SMNVEV come from the germline V gene (reference sequence). The CDR3 sequence is 13 residues long. The CDR3: CASSLSNNYEQYF. The CDR3 bases are TGTGCCAGCAGTTTATCAAACAATTACGAGCAGTACTTC.

The table lists this clone with a few counts. The CDR3 protein is CASSSLHRATNTGELFF. CDR3 bases: TGCGCCAGCAGCTCTCTTCACAGGGCTACGAACACCGGGGAGCTGTTTTTT. V and J are TRBV5-1 and TRBJ2-2, with a tentative D call TRBD1 (6 bases). Germline loops: CDR1 SGHRS, CDR2 YFSETQ. The CDR3 has 17 residues. V lost 3 bases and J 0 bases, leaving 15 bases between the germline ends.

This chain joins TRBV10-3 and TRBJ1-1, with D unresolved. This CDR3 is built from 14 residues. V shed 3 bases and J shed 2 bases, with 10 bases lying between them. Germline V CDR1 and CDR2: ENHRY, SYGVKD. CDR3 nucleotide sequence: TGTGCCATCAGTGATGGGAGACTTAACACTGAAGCTTTCTTT. Residues: CAISDGRLNTEAFF.

CDR3 in DNA: TGTGCCAGCAGTTCCTCTCTAGCGCTGACCTACGAGCAGTACTTC. The encoded protein is CASSSSLALTYEQYF. V usage is TRBV27 and J usage is TRBJ2-7, with a weak D call TRBD2 (6 bases). Germline V CDR1 and CDR2: MNHEY, SMNVEV (reference sequence). There are 15 residues in the CDR3. V was pared by 4 bases and J by 2 bases, with 15 bases between.